Shown below are 24 T cell receptor beta chains from a single sample sequenced in a study of beta chain features in type 1 diabetes. Study conclusions and caveats: Moderate but significant shortening of TCRB CDR3s was recorded in all four CD4+ subsets from Type 1 diabetes patients.

These TCRs are of unknown antigen specificity. The authors reverse transcribed all of the isolated RNA, so sequencing captured expressed TCRB transcripts. Sequencing used immunoSEQ multiplex PCR; TCRdb keeps in-frame clones, though not all of them. The table lists 250,000 to 300,000 clones, around 24% of them singletons. Sequenced: naive CD4+ T cells from blood. The receptor source for this set is a woman between 25 and 40 years old with type 1 diabetes.

J is TRBJ2-1 and V is TRBV4-1; 13 bases match TRBD2. Germline V gene sequence: CDR1 MGHRA, CDR2 YSYEKL. Germline trimming cut 4 bases from V and 8 bases from J; bases unmatched to any gene: 8. CDR3 length: 16 residues. CDR3 region: CASSPLLAGGPDEQFF. In nucleotides, the CDR3 is TGCGCCAGCAGCCCCTTACTAGCGGGAGGGCCGGATGAGCAGTTCTTC.

The rearrangement links TRBV4-1 to TRBJ2-1, with 7 bases matching TRBD2. Germline CDR1 reads MGHRA; CDR2 reads YSYEKL. Losses at the gene ends were 0 bases for V and 4 bases for J; bases not matched to a gene: 6. This CDR3 contains 16 residues. CDR3: CASSQDRRELYNEQFF. CDR3 sequence (DNA): TGCGCCAGCAGCCAAGATCGGCGGGAGCTGTACAATGAGCAGTTCTTC.

This clone was seen just once. The chain joins TRBV30 to TRBJ1-4; D is perhaps TRBD1 (5 bases). The CDR3 totals 17 residues. Germline loops: CDR1 GTSNPN, CDR2 SVGIG (reference sequence). V was trimmed by 0 bases and J by 3 bases, leaving 17 bases between them. DNA of the CDR3: TGTGCCTGGAGTGTAACTTGGCAGGGTATATCTAATGAAAAACTGTTTTTT. Translated: CAWSVTWQGISNEKLFF.

Details on this clone: Additional DNA sequences in this sample encode the identical CDR3. This rearrangement joins TRBV29-1 to TRBJ2-7; D is unresolved. Germline V gene sequence: CDR1 SQVTM, CDR2 ANQGSEA. This CDR3 is built from 12 residues. V was shortened by 6 bases and J by 2 bases, with 11 bases between the two germline ends. The CDR3 DNA is TGCAGCGTGGCCGCGGCTGCCTACGAGCAGTACTTC. Protein: CSVAAAAYEQYF.

The chain uses TRBV18 and TRBJ1-5; D remains ambiguous. With 5 bases removed from V and 1 base from J, the gap between germline ends came to 15 bases. The germline gives CDR1 KGHSH, CDR2 LQKENI. The CDR3 is 16 residues long. CDR3 region: CASSYLAAESNQPQHF. Written as DNA, the CDR3 is TGTGCCAGCTCATATCTCGCGGCGGAAAGCAATCAGCCCCAGCATTTT. The full variable domain, its missing parts supplied by reference TRBV18 and TRBJ1-5, is NAGVMQNPRHLVRRRGQEARLRCSPMKGHSHVYWYRQLPEEGLKFMVYLQKENIIDESGMPKERFSAEFPKEGPSILRIQQVVRGDSAAYFCASSYLAAESNQPQHFGDGTRLSIL.

This clone was seen only a few times. The chain combines TRBV11-3 with TRBJ2-1; D is unclear. The CDR3 covers 14 residues. The V gene lost 5 bases and the J gene lost 5 bases, with 13 bases spanning the gap. Per germline, CDR1 SGHNT and CDR2 YENEEA. The CDR3 DNA reads as TGTGCCAGCAGCCCGCGGTACAAGGACAATGAGCAGTTCTTC. This translates into CASSPRYKDNEQFF.

This clone showed up just a few times. The chain uses TRBV29-1 and TRBJ2-7, with 10 bases fitting TRBD2. The germline CDR1 and CDR2 sequences are SQVTM and ANQGSEA. The J segment lost 3 bases and the V segment lost 2 bases, leaving 7 bases of the junction unmatched. The CDR3 is 15 residues long. The CDR3 DNA reads TGCAGCGTTGAAAGGAGCGGGAGGGCGGGCTACGAGCAGTACTTC. It encodes CSVERSGRAGYEQYF.

The J gene is TRBJ1-5, the V gene TRBV4-1, with unresolved D. The germline CDR1 and CDR2 sequences are MGHRA and YSYEKL. The CDR3 runs to 14 residues. With 2 bases removed from V and 1 base from J, the gap between germline ends came to 6 bases. CDR3 DNA: TGCGCCAGCAGCCAAACCCGGAGCAATCAGCCCCAGCATTTT. This codes for CASSQTRSNQPQHF.

This clone has more than one count but fewer than ten. The genes are TRBV5-1 and TRBJ1-4, with D hard to call. The germline V gene encodes CDR1 SGHRS and CDR2 YFSETQ. V gave up 0 bases and J gave up 7 bases, with 4 bases separating them. The CDR3 contains 12 residues. The CDR3 spells CASSLDGEKLFF. DNA of the CDR3: TGCGCCAGCAGCTTGGACGGTGAAAAACTGTTTTTT.

The chain is built from TRBV6-1 and TRBJ2-3, with D possibly matching TRBD1 (5 bases). The germline V and J ends were trimmed by 5 bases and 2 bases, with 14 bases remaining between them. Looked up from germline, CDR1 is MNHNS and CDR2 is SASEGT. The CDR3 length is 15 residues. The CDR3 nucleotides are TGTGCCAGCAGTTCCGCCGACAGCAACACAGATACGCAGTATTTT. Translated, it gives CASSSADSNTDTQYF.

The chain employs TRBV9 and TRBJ2-3; the match to TRBD2 covers 9 bases. Germline assignment: CDR1 SGDLS and CDR2 YYNGEE. CDR3 size: 16 residues. V lost 3 bases and J lost 3; bases outside the gene matches: 8. Written as DNA, the CDR3 is TGTGCCAGCAGCGCAACCCCGGGACTAGCAACAGATACGCAGTATTTT. The encoded protein is CASSATPGLATDTQYF. The whole variable domain, remainder taken from reference TRBV9 and TRBJ2-3, is DSGVTQTPKHLITATGQRVTLRCSPRSGDLSVYWYQQSLDQGLQFLIQYYNGEERAKGNILERFSAQQFPDLHSELNLSSLELGDSALYFCASSATPGLATDTQYFGPGTRLTVL.

This clone was seen a few times. The rearrangement uses TRBV6-6 and TRBJ2-2; maybe TRBD1 (6 bases). V was cut by 2 bases and J by 2 bases, with 9 bases left in between. This CDR3 contains 15 residues. Germline lookup yields CDR1 MNHNY and CDR2 SVGAGI (reference sequence). The CDR3 reads CASSYTDRNTGELFF. CDR3 nucleotide sequence: TGTGCCAGCAGTTACACGGACAGAAACACCGGGGAGCTGTTTTTT.

This clone has only a few counts. The chain links TRBV5-1 to TRBJ2-1; 10 bases map to TRBD1. J gave up 8 bases and V 4 bases, and 15 bases lay outside the gene matches. Germline V gene sequence: CDR1 SGHRS, CDR2 YFSETQ. This CDR3 has 17 amino acids. CDR3 sequence reads: CASSTTPGQGDSDEQFF. Here the CDR3 DNA reads TGCGCCAGCAGCACGACCCCCGGACAGGGGGATAGCGATGAGCAGTTCTTC.

The rearrangement joins TRBV18 to TRBJ1-1, with D perhaps matching TRBD1 (6 bases). Trimming took 2 bases from V and 4 from J, leaving 11 bases between them. This CDR3 is 14 amino acids long. Germline values: CDR1 KGHSH, CDR2 LQKENI. The CDR3 protein is CASSPRTDLTEAFF. CDR3 bases: TGTGCCAGCTCACCAAGGACAGACCTCACTGAAGCTTTCTTT.

The V call is TRBV10-1, the J call TRBJ2-1, with D unresolved. Germline-derived CDR1 and CDR2 are WNHNN and SYGVQD (reference sequence). The CDR3 contains 14 residues. Trimming removed 0 bases from V and 4 bases from J, with 7 bases in between. CDR3 coding DNA: TGCGCCAGCAGTGAGTCCGGAGAGTACAATGAGCAGTTCTTC. Residues: CASSESGEYNEQFF.

This clone was observed a few times. The rearrangement links TRBV7-9 to TRBJ1-2; TRBD1 aligns across 9 bases. CDR1 and CDR2 (germline): SEHNR, FQNEAQ (reference sequence). After removal of 6 bases from V and 13 bases from J, the junction contained 12 bases not matched to a gene. This CDR3 is 13 amino acids long. In DNA, the CDR3 is TGTGCCAGCAGTCAAGAAACGGGACAGGGAAGCACCTTC. It specifies CASSQETGQGSTF.

The chain links TRBV29-1 to TRBJ1-4, with D possibly matching TRBD1 (6 bases). The CDR3 has 13 amino acids. V dropped 3 bases and J dropped 8 bases, with 13 bases sitting between them. Germline V gene sequence: CDR1 SQVTM, CDR2 ANQGSEA. The CDR3 spells CSVEGQIGEKLFF. As DNA, the CDR3 is TGCAGCGTTGAGGGACAAATTGGGGAAAAACTGTTTTTT.

This clone has only a few counts. This sequence joins TRBV9 and TRBJ2-1; TRBD2 matches 8 bases. Germline lookup yields CDR1 SGDLS and CDR2 YYNGEE. The CDR3 is 14 residues long. J gave up 9 bases and V 7 bases, and 12 bases lay outside the gene matches. CDR3 DNA sequence: TGTGCCAGCTCCCAGCGGGAGAGGAGTCGTGAGCAGTTCTTC. It codes for CASSQRERSREQFF.

The sample holds a few counts of this clone. This sequence joins TRBV27 and TRBJ1-4; 9 bases fit TRBD1. The CDR3 length is 16 residues. CDR1 and CDR2 from the germline V gene are MNHEY and SMNVEV (reference sequence). The V segment lost 5 bases and the J segment 5 bases; nucleotides outside the gene matches: 9. The CDR3 sequence is CASSPRTGEVNEKLFF. As DNA, the CDR3 is TGTGCCAGCAGTCCGCGGACAGGGGAAGTGAATGAAAAACTGTTTTTT.

This clone has only a few counts. The rearrangement uses TRBV2 and TRBJ2-3; the D is unclear. The CDR3 spans 11 residues. The germline V gene has CDR1 SNHLY and CDR2 FYNNEI. V was pared by 7 bases and J by 8 bases, with 10 bases between. This CDR3 reads CASTPSRTQYF. DNA of the CDR3: TGTGCCAGCACCCCTTCCCGTACGCAGTATTTT.

This clone was seen a few times. CDR3 amino acids: CASMKGGSYNEQFF. CDR3 bases: TGTGCCAGCATGAAAGGGGGCTCCTACAATGAGCAGTTCTTC. The chain uses TRBV27 and TRBJ2-1, with a tentative D call TRBD1 (6 bases). Per germline, CDR1 MNHEY and CDR2 SMNVEV (reference sequence). Trimming shortened V by 7 bases and J by 0 bases, and 10 bases separated the two germline ends. This CDR3 region has 14 residues.

This chain connects TRBV6-5 to TRBJ2-3, with a possible D match to TRBD2 (6 bases). The ends were cut back, 2 bases at V and 5 bases at J, with 11 bases in the middle. Looked up from germline, CDR1 is MNHEY and CDR2 is SVGAGI. The length of the CDR3 is 14 residues. The CDR3 DNA reads as TGTGCCAGCAGTTACCTGTCGGGAGTAGATACGCAGTATTTT. Protein sequence: CASSYLSGVDTQYF.

The V gene is TRBV18, the J gene TRBJ2-3, with TRBD1 as a possible D gene (6 bases). The CDR3 sequence is 15 residues long. Trimming took 5 bases from V and 0 from J, leaving 12 bases between them. Germline V gene sequence: CDR1 KGHSH, CDR2 LQKENI. Written as DNA, the CDR3 is TGTGCCAGCTCATCCTACAGGGTTAGCACAGATACGCAGTATTTT. This gives the protein CASSSYRVSTDTQYF.

The sample holds a few counts of this clone. The rearrangement links TRBV2 to TRBJ2-6; 8 bases align to TRBD1. This CDR3 is built from 15 residues. Trimming removed 6 bases from V and 2 bases from J; junction bases left unmatched: 3. Germline CDR1 reads SNHLY; CDR2 reads FYNNEI. DNA for the CDR3: TGTGCCAGCAGCGACAGGGGTGCTGGGGCCAACGTCCTGACTTTC. Translation gives CASSDRGAGANVLTF.